The 22 T cell receptor beta chains below were found in one sample sequenced in a study of cytomegalovirus exposure and HLA in healthy donors. 13 Jbeta primers and 60 Vbeta primers were used for the PCR. Assay: immunoSEQ multiplex PCR; the TCRdb copy retains only in-frame clones and omits some. Here the sample table reports tens of thousands of clones. The sample consisted of PBMCs. The receptors shown here come from a woman between 25 and 40 years old in good health and CMV-seropositive.

The chain joins TRBV5-1 to TRBJ2-3, with D hard to call. V lost 4 bases, J lost 4 bases, and 13 bases lay in between. CDR3 size: 14 residues. Germline CDR1 and CDR2: SGHRS and YFSETQ. The CDR3 protein is CASSLGYIADTQYF. The CDR3, as DNA: TGCGCCAGCAGCCTAGGTTACATTGCAGATACGCAGTATTTT.

The chain has TRBV27 and TRBJ1-1; 7 nucleotides agree with TRBD1. The CDR3 extends over 14 amino acids. Per the germline V gene, CDR1 is MNHEY and CDR2 is SMNVEV (reference sequence). The V segment lost 0 bases and the J segment 8 bases; nucleotides outside the gene matches: 6. Written as DNA, the CDR3 is TGTGCCAGCAGTTTATCGGGGGGACAGACCGAAGCTTTCTTT. It codes for CASSLSGGQTEAFF.

The chain recombines TRBV10-3 with TRBJ2-5; 10 bases line up with TRBD2. Trimming took 6 bases from V and 3 from J; bases not matched to a gene: 7. CDR3 length: 15 amino acids. Germline loops: CDR1 ENHRY, CDR2 SYGVKD. CDR3 sequence (DNA): TGTGCCATCAGGCCCAGCGGGGGGGCTGAAGAGACCCAGTACTTC. It codes for CAIRPSGGAEETQYF.

This sequence joins TRBV18 and TRBJ2-2; TRBD1 agrees at 7 bases. Losses at the gene ends were 3 bases for V and 6 bases for J; bases not matched to a gene: 1. This CDR3 contains 13 residues. Germline CDR1 KGHSH, CDR2 LQKENI. The CDR3 loop is CASSPGQAGELFF. The CDR3, as DNA: TGTGCCAGCTCACCCGGACAGGCCGGGGAGCTGTTTTTT. The variable domain in full, completed from reference TRBV18 and TRBJ2-2, reads NAGVMQNPRHLVRRRGQEARLRCSPMKGHSHVYWYRQLPEEGLKFMVYLQKENIIDESGMPKERFSAEFPKEGPSILRIQQVVRGDSAAYFCASSPGQAGELFFGEGSRLTVL.

J is TRBJ2-6 and V is TRBV11-3, with TRBD1 as a possible D gene (5 bases). Deletions cut 0 bases from V and 0 bases from J, with 12 bases between. The CDR3 is 18 residues long. Germline lookup yields CDR1 SGHNT and CDR2 YENEEA. The CDR3 sequence is CASSLEYWGASGANVLTF. DNA of the CDR3: TGTGCCAGCAGCTTAGAATACTGGGGCGCCTCTGGGGCCAACGTCCTGACTTTC.

The chain couples TRBV4-1 to TRBJ2-7; 9 nucleotides match TRBD1. The junction had 1 base not matched to a gene; V was cut back by 1 base and J by 0 bases. CDR1 is MGHRA and CDR2 is YSYEKL in the germline V gene. The CDR3 totals 15 residues. DNA of the CDR3: TGCGCCAGCAGCCAAGGGACAGGGGCCTCCTACGAGCAGTACTTC. Translating it yields CASSQGTGASYEQYF.

This chain joins TRBV6-1 and TRBJ2-1, with TRBD1 identical over 10 bases. With 5 bases clipped from V and 3 bases from J, the junction kept 4 bases outside the gene matches. CDR1 MNHNS and CDR2 SASEGT come from the germline V gene. The CDR3 spans 15 residues. CDR3 sequence reads: CASSNRDRGYNEQFF. The CDR3 DNA is TGTGCCAGCAGTAACCGGGACAGGGGCTACAATGAGCAGTTCTTC.

The CDR3 sequence is CASSERIAGGRMYEQYF. CDR3 DNA sequence: TGTGCCAGCAGTGAACGAATAGCGGGGGGCCGAATGTACGAGCAGTACTTC. The chain has TRBV6-1 and TRBJ2-7; 10 bases map to TRBD2. V lost 2 bases, J lost 4 bases, and 11 bases stayed unmatched. The length of the CDR3 is 17 residues. Germline-derived CDR1 and CDR2 are MNHNS and SASEGT.

V and J are TRBV5-1 and TRBJ2-5; 11 bases agree with TRBD1. The DNA end is a closer match to TRBJ2-7, so the J assignment may be wrong. This CDR3 is built from 16 residues. Looked up from germline, CDR1 is SGHRS and CDR2 is YFSETQ. The CDR3 DNA follows: TGCGCCAGCAGCTTTACCCTCGGGACAGGGGGATACGAGCAGTACTTC. As protein: CASSFTLGTGGYEQYF.

V and J are TRBV6-1 and TRBJ1-2; D is uncertain. The CDR3 covers 17 residues. Trimming pared 3 bases from V and 0 bases from J, leaving 17 bases between. Germline CDR1 MNHNS, CDR2 SASEGT. For the CDR3, the DNA is TGTGCCAGCAGTGACCTCTGGCCCCCAGCGGCTAACTATGGCTACACCTTC. It yields the protein CASSDLWPPAANYGYTF.

The chain carries TRBV5-5 and TRBJ2-1, with TRBD1 matching over 8 bases. V gave up 4 bases and J gave up 2 bases; unmatched junction bases: 5. Germline CDR1 and CDR2: SGHKS and YYEKEE (reference sequence). The CDR3 consists of 15 residues. The CDR3, as DNA: TGTGCCAGCAGCCCACAGGACAGGGCCTACAATGAGCAGTTCTTC. It specifies CASSPQDRAYNEQFF.

CDR3 sequence: CASSRPLADSYNEQFF. CDR3 in DNA: TGTGCCAGCAGCCGACCACTAGCGGATTCCTACAATGAGCAGTTCTTC. The chain links TRBV4-2 to TRBJ2-1; 8 bases align to TRBD2. Trimming cost V 4 bases and J 1 base; bases outside gene matches: 6. The CDR3 is 16 amino acids. Germline loops: CDR1 LGHNA, CDR2 YNFKEQ.

V and J are TRBV30 and TRBJ2-3, with no clear D. CDR1 is GTSNPN and CDR2 is SVGIG in the germline V gene (reference sequence). Trimming took 0 bases from V and 1 from J, leaving 5 bases between them. The CDR3 is 13 residues long. The CDR3 region has the DNA TGTGCCTGGAGTGTACGGGGCACAGATACGCAGTATTTT. Translating gives CAWSVRGTDTQYF.

This rearrangement joins TRBV30 to TRBJ2-2; the D gene is possibly TRBD1 (5 bases). This CDR3 contains 16 residues. Germline V CDR1 and CDR2: GTSNPN, SVGIG (reference sequence). The germline V and J ends were trimmed by 0 bases and 1 base, with 12 bases remaining between them. The DNA for the CDR3 is TGTGCCTGGAGTGTAGGTTGGACAAGGAACACCGGGGAGCTGTTTTTT. This translates into CAWSVGWTRNTGELFF. Full variable domain (outside the CDR3, taken from reference TRBV30 and TRBJ2-2): SQTIHQWPATLVQPVGSPLSLECTVEGTSNPNLYWYRQAAGRGLQLLFYSVGIGQISSEVPQNLSASRPQDRQFILSSKKLLLSDSGFYLCAWSVGWTRNTGELFFGEGSRLTVL.

This chain links TRBV5-1 with TRBJ2-5, with TRBD1 matching over 7 bases. V gave up 4 bases and J gave up 2 bases; unmatched junction bases: 5. This CDR3 contains 14 residues. Germline lookup yields CDR1 SGHRS and CDR2 YFSETQ. The CDR3 bases are TGCGCCAGCAGCAGGGGGCGAGTTCAAGAGACCCAGTACTTC. It is translated as CASSRGRVQETQYF.

This chain connects TRBV5-1 to TRBJ2-5, with a tentative D call TRBD2 (7 bases). The CDR3 consists of 17 residues. Trimming cost V 2 bases and J 3 bases, with 20 bases left between them. Per the germline V gene, CDR1 is SGHRS and CDR2 is YFSETQ. In DNA, the CDR3 is TGCGCCAGCAGCTTAGGTATGGGAGGGGGTAAGGAAGAGACCCAGTACTTC. It yields the protein CASSLGMGGGKEETQYF.

The chain combines TRBV6-1 with TRBJ2-6; a weak D match, TRBD1 (5 bases). V was shortened by 7 bases and J by 2 bases, with 9 bases between the two germline ends. This CDR3 region has 14 residues. The germline V gene has CDR1 MNHNS and CDR2 SASEGT. The CDR3 sequence is CASITGTGANVLTF. As DNA, the CDR3 is TGTGCCAGCATAACAGGTACTGGGGCCAACGTCCTGACTTTC.

CDR3 loop: CAWSAGVSYNEQFF. The CDR3 DNA reads as TGTGCCTGGAGTGCCGGTGTGTCCTACAATGAGCAGTTCTTC. The chain couples TRBV30 to TRBJ2-1; the D is unclear. The CDR3 totals 14 residues. Trimming stripped 1 base from V and 1 base from J, with 8 bases between. Per germline, CDR1 GTSNPN and CDR2 SVGIG (reference sequence).

The CDR3 reads CASSIETGEAGELFF. The CDR3 region has the DNA TGTGCCAGTAGTATAGAGACAGGGGAGGCCGGGGAGCTGTTTTTT. The rearrangement links TRBV19 to TRBJ2-2; 8 nucleotides agree with TRBD1. V lost 0 bases and J lost 6; bases outside the gene matches: 3. This CDR3 contains 15 residues. CDR1 LNHDA and CDR2 SQIVND come from the germline V gene (reference sequence).

This chain connects TRBV5-5 to TRBJ1-1; perhaps TRBD1 as D (5 bases). This CDR3 region has 12 residues. CDR1 is SGHKS and CDR2 is YYEKEE in the germline V gene (reference sequence). Trimming shortened V by 2 bases and J by 4 bases, and 6 bases separated the two germline ends. The CDR3 nucleotides read TGTGCCAGCAGCTTTGACAGCACTGAAGCTTTCTTT. This codes for CASSFDSTEAFF.

This sequence joins TRBV27 and TRBJ1-6; 9 positions match TRBD1. The germline V gene has CDR1 MNHEY and CDR2 SMNVEV (reference sequence). V lost 4 bases, J lost 3 bases, and 7 bases stayed unmatched. The CDR3 consists of 17 residues. The CDR3 DNA is TGTGCCAGCAGTTGGAAAGGACAGGGGATCTATAATTCACCCCTCCACTTT. Protein: CASSWKGQGIYNSPLHF.

CDR3 residues: CASIPGDGSYNEQFF. DNA of the CDR3: TGTGCCAGCATCCCGGGGGACGGCTCCTACAATGAGCAGTTCTTC. The chain combines TRBV6-6 with TRBJ2-1; tentative D call: TRBD2 (6 bases). Per germline, CDR1 MNHNY and CDR2 SVGAGI (reference sequence). The V gene lost 7 bases and the J gene lost 0 bases, with 13 bases spanning the gap. This CDR3 is 15 amino acids long.